These T cell receptor beta chains were read from a single sample in a study of T cell changes during pregnancy in multiple sclerosis. Some clones are missing from TCRdb's copy, which holds only in-frame ones; the method was immunoSEQ multiplex PCR. Here the sample spans approximately 44,000 clones, 80% to 95% being singletons. The starting material was CD4+ T cells from peripheral blood mononuclear cells, obtained in the third trimester of pregnancy. Receptor source: a female donor with multiple sclerosis, enrolled in a pregnancy study. The CDR3 runs from the conserved cysteine through the conserved F or W. D genes are given only for firm matches. Clone size appears in some rows only: once, few, many, or a class for an expanded clone.

clone size: once
J gene: TRBJ2-5
D gene: NA
V gene: TRBV7-9
CDR3 protein: CASSLDGARETQYF
CDR3 DNA: TGTGCCAGCAGCTTAGATGGGGCTAGAGAGACCCAGTACTTC

clone size: NA
J gene: TRBJ2-5
D gene: TRBD1
V gene: TRBV18
CDR3 protein: CASSRGTGAGETQYF
CDR3 DNA: TGTGCCAGCTCACGCGGGACAGGGGCGGGAGAGACCCAGTACTTC

clone size: NA
J gene: TRBJ2-5
D gene: NA
V gene: TRBV15
CDR3 protein: CATSRDKGSGETQYF
CDR3 DNA: TGTGCCACCAGCAGAGATAAGGGCAGCGGGGAGACCCAGTACTTC

clone size: once
J gene: TRBJ2-6
D gene: NA
V gene: TRBV29-1
CDR3 protein: CSVEDSRGGANVLTF
CDR3 DNA: TGCAGCGTTGAAGATTCCCGCGGTGGGGCCAACGTCCTGACTTTC

clone size: NA
J gene: TRBJ1-3
D gene: NA
V gene: TRBV7-2
CDR3 protein: CASSPVPASSGNTIYF
CDR3 DNA: TGTGCCAGCAGCCCAGTACCGGCTAGCTCTGGAAACACCATATATTTT

clone size: NA
J gene: TRBJ1-5
D gene: NA
V gene: TRBV4-3
CDR3 protein: CASSQDAGFSNQPQHF
CDR3 DNA: TGCGCCAGCAGCCAAGATGCAGGGTTTAGCAATCAGCCCCAGCATTTT

clone size: few
J gene: TRBJ1-1
D gene: TRBD1
V gene: TRBV19
CDR3 protein: CASRATGGTEAFF
CDR3 DNA: TGTGCCAGTAGGGCCACAGGGGGGACTGAAGCTTTCTTT

clone size: medium-sized
J gene: TRBJ1-1
D gene: NA
V gene: TRBV7-9
CDR3 protein: CASSLGVGGTEAFF
CDR3 DNA: TGTGCCAGCAGCTTAGGGGTAGGGGGCACTGAAGCTTTCTTT

clone size: NA
J gene: TRBJ2-1
D gene: TRBD2
V gene: TRBV9
CDR3 protein: CASSAGTSGRQFF
CDR3 DNA: TGTGCCAGCAGCGCCGGGACTAGCGGGAGGCAGTTCTTC

clone size: NA
J gene: TRBJ2-7
D gene: NA
V gene: TRBV7-9
CDR3 protein: CASSLVGADYEQYF
CDR3 DNA: TGTGCCAGCAGCTTAGTAGGAGCGGACTACGAGCAGTACTTC

clone size: NA
J gene: TRBJ1-2
D gene: NA
V gene: TRBV19
CDR3 protein: CASSSPQGPF
CDR3 DNA: TGTGCCAGTAGTAGCCCTCAGGGGCCCTTC

clone size: NA
J gene: TRBJ1-1
D gene: NA
V gene: TRBV28
CDR3 protein: CASSLSGTTKAFF
CDR3 DNA: TGTGCCAGCAGTTTATCCGGGACAACCAAAGCTTTCTTT

clone size: NA
J gene: TRBJ2-6
D gene: TRBD1
V gene: TRBV6-6
CDR3 protein: CASRRDRDSGANVLTF
CDR3 DNA: TGTGCCAGCAGGAGAGACAGGGACTCTGGGGCCAACGTCCTGACTTTC

clone size: NA
J gene: TRBJ1-2
D gene: NA
V gene: TRBV4-3
CDR3 protein: CASSQARTGVGEIYGYTF
CDR3 DNA: TGCGCCAGCAGCCAAGCTCGGACTGGCGTGGGCGAGATCTATGGCTACACCTTC

clone size: NA
J gene: TRBJ2-7
D gene: NA
V gene: TRBV6-1
CDR3 protein: CASSAQGSYEQYF
CDR3 DNA: TGTGCCAGCAGTGCGCAGGGATCCTACGAGCAGTACTTC

clone size: once
J gene: TRBJ1-4
D gene: NA
V gene: TRBV6-4
CDR3 protein: CASNNKPPSEKLFF
CDR3 DNA: TGTGCCAGCAACAATAAGCCCCCTAGTGAAAAACTGTTTTTT

clone size: NA
J gene: TRBJ2-7
D gene: NA
V gene: TRBV7-8
CDR3 protein: CASSPDSSYEQYF
CDR3 DNA: TGTGCCAGCAGCCCTGACAGCTCCTACGAGCAGTACTTC

clone size: once
J gene: TRBJ1-4
D gene: NA
V gene: TRBV5-6
CDR3 protein: CASSLGPGVAEKLFF
CDR3 DNA: TGTGCCAGCAGCTTGGGACCAGGCGTGGCTGAAAAACTGTTTTTT

clone size: once
J gene: TRBJ2-2
D gene: NA
V gene: TRBV5-1
CDR3 protein: CASSLAGGTGELFF
CDR3 DNA: TGCGCCAGCAGCTTGGCCGGGGGCACCGGGGAGCTGTTTTTT

clone size: NA
J gene: TRBJ2-2
D gene: TRBD2
V gene: TRBV28
CDR3 protein: CAGGTSGTGELFF
CDR3 DNA: TGTGCCGGTGGGACTAGCGGGACCGGGGAGCTGTTTTTT

clone size: NA
J gene: TRBJ2-1
D gene: TRBD2
V gene: TRBV6-5
CDR3 protein: CASSGSGGNNEQFF
CDR3 DNA: TGTGCCAGCAGTGGTAGCGGGGGGAACAATGAGCAGTTCTTC

clone size: NA
J gene: TRBJ2-1
D gene: TRBD2
V gene: TRBV6-5
CDR3 protein: CASRPGTSGNNEQFF
CDR3 DNA: TGTGCCAGCAGACCCGGGACTAGCGGGAACAATGAGCAGTTCTTC

clone size: NA
J gene: TRBJ2-7
D gene: NA
V gene: TRBV6-6
CDR3 protein: CASGQLPYEQYF
CDR3 DNA: TGTGCCAGCGGACAGCTCCCCTACGAGCAGTACTTC

clone size: NA
J gene: TRBJ2-1
D gene: NA
V gene: TRBV2
CDR3 protein: CASSISTLGGNEQFF
CDR3 DNA: TGTGCCAGCAGTATATCCACGTTAGGGGGTAATGAGCAGTTCTTC

clone size: once
J gene: TRBJ2-1
D gene: NA
V gene: TRBV7-6
CDR3 protein: CASSSARDDGEQFF
CDR3 DNA: TGTGCCAGCAGCTCGGCGCGGGACGATGGCGAGCAGTTCTTC

clone size: NA
J gene: TRBJ2-1
D gene: NA
V gene: TRBV11-2
CDR3 protein: CASSLGLLNEQFF
CDR3 DNA: TGTGCCAGCAGCTTAGGTTTACTGAATGAGCAGTTCTTC

clone size: NA
J gene: TRBJ2-5
D gene: NA
V gene: TRBV5-4
CDR3 protein: CASSSPGSETQYF
CDR3 DNA: TGTGCCAGCAGCTCCCCGGGGTCCGAGACCCAGTACTTC

clone size: NA
J gene: TRBJ2-3
D gene: NA
V gene: TRBV7-3
CDR3 protein: CASSPGGTDTQYF
CDR3 DNA: TGTGCCAGCAGCCCCGGAGGGACAGATACGCAGTATTTT

clone size: once
J gene: TRBJ2-2
D gene: NA
V gene: TRBV28
CDR3 protein: CASSLTVLAGELFF
CDR3 DNA: TGTGCCAGCAGTTTAACGGTTTTGGCCGGGGAGCTGTTTTTT

clone size: NA
J gene: TRBJ2-1
D gene: NA
V gene: TRBV29-1
CDR3 protein: CSVGDMEPFF
CDR3 DNA: TGCAGCGTTGGGGACATGGAGCCGTTCTTC

clone size: NA
J gene: TRBJ1-2
D gene: TRBD1
V gene: TRBV7-2
CDR3 protein: CASSNVRSTGNYGYTF
CDR3 DNA: TGTGCCAGCAGCAACGTCCGATCGACAGGGAACTATGGCTACACCTTC

clone size: few
J gene: TRBJ2-7
D gene: TRBD2
V gene: TRBV2
CDR3 protein: CASGGLAGDEQYF
CDR3 DNA: TGTGCCAGCGGGGGACTAGCGGGAGACGAGCAGTACTTC

clone size: NA
J gene: TRBJ2-1
D gene: TRBD2
V gene: TRBV19
CDR3 protein: CASNTLAGYNEQFF
CDR3 DNA: TGTGCCAGTAATACGCTAGCGGGCTACAATGAGCAGTTCTTC

clone size: NA
J gene: TRBJ2-1
D gene: NA
V gene: TRBV19
CDR3 protein: CASSNRGENEQFF
CDR3 DNA: TGTGCCAGTAGTAACCGAGGAGAGAATGAGCAGTTCTTC

clone size: NA
J gene: TRBJ1-2
D gene: NA
V gene: TRBV4-3
CDR3 protein: CASSQVWDQGIGRGGYTF
CDR3 DNA: TGCGCCAGCAGCCAAGTCTGGGATCAGGGAATTGGCAGAGGCGGCTACACCTTC

clone size: NA
J gene: TRBJ2-2
D gene: TRBD1
V gene: TRBV5-3
CDR3 protein: CARRLGQPYTGELFF
CDR3 DNA: TGTGCCAGAAGATTGGGACAGCCTTACACCGGGGAGCTGTTTTTT

clone size: NA
J gene: TRBJ2-7
D gene: NA
V gene: TRBV7-9
CDR3 protein: CASSSGSSYEQYF
CDR3 DNA: TGTGCCAGCAGCTCTGGTAGCTCCTACGAGCAGTACTTC

clone size: NA
J gene: TRBJ2-5
D gene: NA
V gene: TRBV5-8
CDR3 protein: CASSQGRGNLGETQYF
CDR3 DNA: TGTGCCAGCAGCCAGGGAAGGGGAAACCTTGGGGAGACCCAGTACTTC

clone size: once
J gene: TRBJ2-2
D gene: NA
V gene: TRBV4-3
CDR3 protein: CASSQAVGQVNTGELFF
CDR3 DNA: TGCGCCAGCAGCCAAGCCGTGGGGCAGGTCAACACCGGGGAGCTGTTTTTT

clone size: once
J gene: TRBJ1-3
D gene: NA
V gene: TRBV6-5
CDR3 protein: CASSVGVTGNTIYF
CDR3 DNA: TGTGCCAGCAGCGTAGGGGTAACTGGAAACACCATATATTTT

clone size: NA
J gene: TRBJ2-7
D gene: TRBD2
V gene: TRBV2
CDR3 protein: CASSEQLAGGHEQYF
CDR3 DNA: TGTGCCAGCAGTGAACAACTAGCGGGAGGCCACGAGCAGTACTTC

clone size: NA
J gene: TRBJ2-1
D gene: TRBD2
V gene: TRBV7-2
CDR3 protein: CASSLGLAGGREQFF
CDR3 DNA: TGTGCCAGCAGCTTAGGGCTAGCGGGAGGGCGTGAGCAGTTCTTC

clone size: NA
J gene: TRBJ2-7
D gene: TRBD2
V gene: TRBV15
CDR3 protein: CATSSNRGGSYEQYF
CDR3 DNA: TGTGCCACCAGCAGTAACCGGGGAGGGTCCTACGAGCAGTACTTC

clone size: NA
J gene: TRBJ2-2
D gene: NA
V gene: TRBV7-2
CDR3 protein: CASSLGFGSGNTGELFF
CDR3 DNA: TGTGCCAGCAGCCTAGGTTTCGGTAGCGGGAACACCGGGGAGCTGTTTTTT

clone size: NA
J gene: TRBJ2-3
D gene: NA
V gene: TRBV7-3
CDR3 protein: CASSLTPSDTQYF
CDR3 DNA: TGTGCCAGCAGCTTAACCCCTTCAGATACGCAGTATTTT

clone size: NA
J gene: TRBJ2-2
D gene: NA
V gene: TRBV5-6
CDR3 protein: CASSLPDRRSTGELFF
CDR3 DNA: TGTGCCAGCAGCTTGCCCGACAGAAGGAGCACCGGGGAGCTGTTTTTT

clone size: NA
J gene: TRBJ2-7
D gene: TRBD2
V gene: TRBV6-1
CDR3 protein: CASTGGTRRSEQYF
CDR3 DNA: TGTGCCAGCACCGGAGGGACTAGGCGTTCCGAGCAGTACTTC

clone size: NA
J gene: TRBJ1-3
D gene: NA
V gene: TRBV14
CDR3 protein: CASSQVGGLGNTIYF
CDR3 DNA: TGTGCCAGCAGCCAAGTTGGGGGCCTCGGAAACACCATATATTTT

clone size: NA
J gene: TRBJ1-5
D gene: TRBD1
V gene: TRBV18
CDR3 protein: CASSPRQGGNQPQHF
CDR3 DNA: TGTGCCAGCTCACCTAGACAGGGAGGCAATCAGCCCCAGCATTTT

clone size: NA
J gene: TRBJ1-2
D gene: NA
V gene: TRBV28
CDR3 protein: CASSLSGVGRGGYTF
CDR3 DNA: TGTGCCAGCAGTTTATCAGGGGTGGGAAGGGGTGGCTACACCTTC

clone size: few
J gene: TRBJ1-2
D gene: TRBD1
V gene: TRBV6-5
CDR3 protein: CASSRTGGGYGYTF
CDR3 DNA: TGTGCCAGCAGTCGAACAGGGGGCGGCTATGGCTACACCTTC

clone size: NA
J gene: TRBJ1-4
D gene: NA
V gene: TRBV25-1
CDR3 protein: CASSIPGLLNEKLFF
CDR3 DNA: TGTGCCAGCAGTATCCCGGGTCTCCTTAATGAAAAACTGTTTTTT

clone size: once
J gene: TRBJ2-3
D gene: NA
V gene: TRBV13
CDR3 protein: CASSPEASAFSTDTQYF
CDR3 DNA: TGTGCCAGCAGCCCCGAAGCTAGCGCATTCAGCACAGATACGCAGTATTTT